Below are 10 T cell receptor beta chains sequenced from a single sample in a study of shared clonotypes between healthy human individuals. CD8 cells regarded as naive lacked CD45RO, were positively chosen for CCR7, and omitted terminally differentiated effector memory CD45RA+ cells. Method: immunoSEQ multiplex PCR; TCRdb's copy keeps in-frame clones and lacks some. The sample holds millions of clones, about 95% seen once. Sequenced input: naive CD8+ T cells sorted from blood. These receptors all stem from a young man in good health.

The J gene is TRBJ2-7, the V gene TRBV12-5, with D possibly TRBD2 on 6 matching bases. CDR1 is LGHNT, CDR2 FRNRAP, per germline. The V end was cut by 6 bases, the J end by 3 bases, with 12 bases between. The CDR3 is 13 residues long. The CDR3 DNA follows: TGTGCTAGTGGCCCGGGACTTTACTACGAGCAGTACTTC. Its protein product is CASGPGLYYEQYF.

The V gene is TRBV6-1, the J gene TRBJ2-7, with D possibly TRBD1 on 5 matching bases. There are 18 residues in the CDR3. The germline V and J ends were trimmed by 3 bases and 0 bases, with 21 bases remaining between them. Germline-derived CDR1 and CDR2 are MNHNS and SASEGT. The CDR3 nucleotides are TGTGCCAGCAGTGAGGGCAATCCGGCGGACACTTTCTCCTACGAGCAGTACTTC. Translating gives CASSEGNPADTFSYEQYF.

The gene calls are TRBV7-9 and TRBJ1-2; 8 positions match TRBD1. The CDR3 covers 14 residues. Trimming removed 4 bases from V and 3 bases from J; junction bases left unmatched: 4. Germline V lookup: CDR1 SEHNR, CDR2 FQNEAQ (reference sequence). The CDR3 nucleotides read TGTGCCAGCAGCTCGGACAGGGTTGACTATGGCTACACCTTC. Translating gives CASSSDRVDYGYTF.

This clone is a singleton in its sample. This chain connects TRBV4-1 to TRBJ1-5; perhaps TRBD1 as D (5 bases). Trimming shortened V by 4 bases and J by 6 bases, and 13 bases separated the two germline ends. The CDR3 loop spans 14 amino acids. Germline CDR1 and CDR2: MGHRA and YSYEKL. CDR3 loop: CASSPQGVGQPQHF. The CDR3 nucleotides read TGCGCCAGCAGCCCCCAGGGAGTGGGTCAGCCCCAGCATTTT.

The chain combines TRBV2 with TRBJ2-7, with D maybe TRBD2 (6 bases). CDR3 size: 17 residues. CDR1 is SNHLY and CDR2 is FYNNEI in the germline V gene. Trimming took 6 bases from V and 2 from J, leaving 23 bases between them. The CDR3 reads CASRGGTLQKAPYEQYF. The CDR3 DNA reads TGTGCCAGCAGAGGCGGGACTTTACAGAAGGCCCCCTACGAGCAGTACTTC.

This clone was recorded once. This chain joins TRBV25-1 and TRBJ1-6; 8 bases match TRBD1. The CDR3 loop spans 14 amino acids. The V segment lost 7 bases and the J segment 4 bases; nucleotides outside the gene matches: 3. Germline V gives CDR1 MGHDK, CDR2 SYGVNS. CDR3 DNA sequence: TGTGCCAGCATAGACAGGGGTTATAATTCACCCCTCCACTTT. Amino acids: CASIDRGYNSPLHF.

The chain recombines TRBV10-2 with TRBJ1-2; 7 bases match TRBD1. This CDR3 has 14 amino acids. After removal of 5 bases from V and 6 bases from J, the junction contained 9 bases not matched to a gene. The germline CDR1 and CDR2 sequences are WSHSY and SAAADI. CDR3 sequence: CASSFLGTEDGYTF. CDR3 sequence (DNA): TGCGCCAGCAGTTTCCTCGGGACAGAAGATGGCTACACCTTC.

The rearrangement uses TRBV19 and TRBJ1-5; weak D call: TRBD1 (5 bases). This CDR3 spans 15 amino acids. The germline V gene has CDR1 LNHDA and CDR2 SQIVND (reference sequence). Trimming took off 2 bases at V and 0 bases at J, with 8 bases between the two ends. This chain's CDR3 is CASSIWTNSNQPQHF. Here the CDR3 DNA reads TGTGCCAGTAGTATATGGACAAATAGCAATCAGCCCCAGCATTTT.

The chain uses TRBV27 and TRBJ2-7; no definite D call. V lost 3 bases and J 0 bases, leaving 12 bases between the germline ends. Germline V gene lookup returns CDR1 MNHEY and CDR2 SMNVEV (reference sequence). The CDR3 sequence is 15 residues long. The DNA of the CDR3 is TGTGCCAGCAGTTTGGGCAGAGGTTTCTCCTACGAGCAGTACTTC. This encodes CASSLGRGFSYEQYF.

The chain recombines TRBV9 with TRBJ1-2, with TRBD1 as a possible D gene (5 bases). Looked up from germline, CDR1 is SGDLS and CDR2 is YYNGEE. The V end was cut by 1 base, the J end by 6 bases, with 16 bases between. CDR3 length: 15 amino acids. CDR3 DNA sequence: TGTGCCAGCAGCGTAATGGCAGGGAACGCCAATGGCTACACCTTC. Its protein is CASSVMAGNANGYTF.